This record covers a single T cell receptor beta chain. Its target is unknown. Preparation of the TCRbeta library was carried out with unique molecular identifiers. Using its own MiXCR run on the PCR reads, TCRdb lists one record per CDR3 protein. This sample has around 800,000 distinct CDR3 sequences, with 16% found just once. The CDR3 totals 15 residues. Trimming shortened V by 2 bases and J by 1 base, and 9 bases separated the two germline ends. The germline V gene encodes CDR1 KGHSH and CDR2 LQKENI. These data belong to a study of T-cell reconstitution after alpha-beta-depleted transplantation in children. Broader study findings: Reportedly, only several hundred clones from non-depleted graft cells drove alpha-beta T-cell counts at about two months. Fresh T-cell production supplied most of the T-cell counts and diversity seen one year after transplant. Diversity of TCRbeta at day 60 was high in some patients, arising from surviving recipient T cells and thymic progenitors.

The clonotype originates from a male patient aged 10 to 17 who had a stem cell transplant for acute lymphoblastic leukemia, so the T cells may come from the graft donor. The chain is built from TRBV18 and TRBJ1-5; D not certain. Sequences were derived from PBMCs, mostly from graft donor cells, sampled 360 days after TCRalphabeta/CD19-depleted stem cell transplant. This chain's CDR3 is CASSPIGESNQPQHF. The DNA of the CDR3 is TGTGCCAGCTCACCAATCGGGGAAAGCAATCAGCCCCAGCATTTT. The full variable domain, rest sourced from reference TRBV18 and TRBJ1-5, is NAGVMQNPRHLVRRRGQEARLRCSPMKGHSHVYWYRQLPEEGLKFMVYLQKENIIDESGMPKERFSAEFPKEGPSILRIQQVVRGDSAAYFCASSPIGESNQPQHFGDGTRLSIL.